These 10 T cell receptor beta chains originate from one sample sequenced in a study of blood T cell repertoires in COVID-19. The assay was immunoSEQ multiplex PCR, and TCRdb's table has in-frame clones only and misses some. This table has about 240,000 clones, approximately 80% appearing once. Sequences were obtained from peripheral blood. Source of these receptors: a woman of 80 years or more with acute or convalescent COVID-19.

This rearrangement joins TRBV28 to TRBJ2-7, with 11 bases matching TRBD2. The CDR3 runs 14 residues. J lost 5 bases, V lost 7 bases, and 7 bases had no gene match. Germline values: CDR1 MDHEN, CDR2 SYDVKM. The CDR3 spells CASTLAGGLHEQYF. CDR3 coding DNA: TGTGCCAGCACCTTAGCGGGGGGGCTGCACGAGCAGTACTTC. Full variable domain (missing parts from reference TRBV28 and TRBJ2-7): DVKVTQSSRYLVKRTGEKVFLECVQDMDHENMFWYRQDPGLGLRLIYFSYDVKMKEKGDIPEGYSVSREKKERFSLILESASTNQTSMYLCASTLAGGLHEQYFGPGTRLTVT.

This chain connects TRBV28 to TRBJ2-1, with a weak D call TRBD2 (6 bases). Trimming shortened V by 3 bases and J by 0 bases, and 15 bases separated the two germline ends. The length of the CDR3 is 17 residues. Germline V lookup: CDR1 MDHEN, CDR2 SYDVKM. The CDR3 protein is CASSLGRRGFSYNEQFF. DNA of the CDR3: TGTGCCAGCAGTTTGGGGCGGCGGGGTTTCTCCTACAATGAGCAGTTCTTC.

This clone is a singleton in its sample. This sequence joins TRBV28 and TRBJ1-1; possibly TRBD1 for D (6 bases). This CDR3 has 15 residues. Germline CDR1 MDHEN, CDR2 SYDVKM. The V end lost 2 bases, the J end lost 0 bases, and 10 bases lay between the germline ends. In DNA, the CDR3 is TGTGCCAGCAGTTTACAGGGGCCATTGAACACTGAAGCTTTCTTT. Translating it yields CASSLQGPLNTEAFF.

The chain uses TRBV28 and TRBJ1-2; 8 bases agree with TRBD1. V shed 6 bases and J 0 bases; nucleotides not matched to a gene: 3. The CDR3 is made up of 14 amino acids. Germline V CDR1 and CDR2: MDHEN, SYDVKM. CDR3 nucleotides: TGTGCCAGCAGCATACAGGGGGCTAACTATGGCTACACCTTC. It is translated as CASSIQGANYGYTF.

The chain recombines TRBV6-5 with TRBJ2-4; 7 bases fit TRBD1. The V gene's germline CDR1 is MNHEY and CDR2 SVGAGI. The CDR3 length is 16 residues. V trimming: 2 bases; J trimming: 1 base; junction bases outside the gene matches: 5. The CDR3 DNA follows: TGTGCCAGCAGTTACGAGGGGGCAGGGGCCAAAAACATTCAGTACTTC. Its translation: CASSYEGAGAKNIQYF.

The chain employs TRBV19 and TRBJ1-6; 7 positions match TRBD1. V was clipped by 6 bases and J by 5 bases; unmatched bases: 7. This CDR3 contains 15 residues. CDR1 and CDR2 from the germline V gene are LNHDA and SQIVND (reference sequence). CDR3 sequence reads: CASRTGQQDNSPLHF. The CDR3 nucleotides read TGTGCCAGTAGGACGGGACAGCAAGATAATTCACCCCTCCACTTT.

V gene TRBV2 combines with J gene TRBJ2-5, with TRBD2 matching over 11 bases. V lost 9 bases to trimming and J lost 2 bases; unmatched junction nucleotides: 8. The germline gives CDR1 SNHLY, CDR2 FYNNEI. CDR3 length equals 15 residues. CDR3 sequence: CARVARLAGQETQYF. DNA for the CDR3: TGTGCCAGGGTCGCCCGACTAGCGGGACAAGAGACCCAGTACTTC. Based on the CDR3 plus reference TRBV2 and TRBJ2-5, the full variable domain is EPEVTQTPSHQVTQMGQEVILRCVPISNHLYFYWYRQILGQKVEFLVSFYNNEISEKSEIFDDQFSVERPDGSNFTLKIRSTKLEDSAMYFCARVARLAGQETQYFGPGTRLLVL.

The chain is built from TRBV19 and TRBJ2-2; a possible D gene is TRBD2 (5 bases). Between the trimmed V and J ends, which lost 3 bases and 5 bases, there was a span of 16 bases. The CDR3 covers 16 residues. Germline-derived CDR1 and CDR2 are LNHDA and SQIVND (reference sequence). CDR3 in amino acids: CASSIGVVSGTGELFF. The CDR3, as DNA: TGTGCCAGTAGTATTGGGGTTGTTTCGGGGACCGGGGAGCTGTTTTTT.

The chain is built from TRBV29-1 and TRBJ2-3; D might be TRBD2 (7 bases). V lost 1 base and J 4 bases, leaving 12 bases between the germline ends. The CDR3 is made up of 14 amino acids. Germline V gene lookup returns CDR1 SQVTM and CDR2 ANQGSEA. The chain's CDR3 is CSVEVGGGADTQYF. DNA for the CDR3: TGCAGCGTTGAAGTGGGGGGGGGCGCAGATACGCAGTATTTT.

This clone was observed a few times. This sequence joins TRBV6-2 or TRBV6-3 and TRBJ2-5; 8 nucleotides match TRBD2. The length of the CDR3 is 15 residues. The J segment lost 5 bases and the V segment lost 6 bases, leaving 11 bases of the junction unmatched. The germline CDR1 and CDR2 sequences are MNHEY and SVGEGT. This chain's CDR3 is CASSTRAGAGETQYF. The CDR3, as DNA: TGTGCCAGCAGCACGAGAGCGGGGGCCGGGGAGACCCAGTACTTC.